This T cell receptor (beta chain) was found in a study of blood T cell repertoires in COVID-19. CDR3 length: 16 residues. Germline V CDR1 and CDR2: SNHLY, FYNNEI. V lost 0 bases to trimming and J lost 4 bases, with 13 bases between them. This clone is medium-sized (0.01 to 0.1%) within its sample. Assay used: immunoSEQ multiplex PCR; TCRdb lists only in-frame clones, some missing. Altogether tens of thousands of clones are present, about two thirds being singletons, with the ten largest covering roughly 21%. The clonotype originates from a boy aged 2-15 years with active or convalescent COVID-19. The sequenced material came from peripheral blood. The rearrangement joins TRBV2 to TRBJ1-3; no clear D gene. This CDR3 is CASSEASRGAGNTIYF. The CDR3 DNA is TGTGCCAGCAGTGAAGCATCCCGTGGAGCGGGAAACACCATATATTTT.